Given below is one T cell receptor (beta chain) in context. The data originate from a study of blood T cell repertoires in COVID-19. The wider study: Spain, Italy and the United States supplied samples that represented acute and convalescent COVID-19. Sources were T cells, B-cell-depleted T cells, or PBMCs; the material itself was cDNA or gDNA.

In the authors' workflow: Cell counts per sample came from amplifying reference gene primers. Assay: immunoSEQ multiplex PCR; the TCRdb copy retains only in-frame clones and omits some. V and J calls and clone size follow that table, whereas D and trimming were derived from the DNA. The sample holds tens of thousands of clones, around 79% seen once. Looked up from germline, CDR1 is LNHDA and CDR2 is SQIVND (reference sequence). This CDR3 is 15 amino acids long. Trimming cost V 5 bases and J 4 bases; bases outside gene matches: 10. The origin of this receptor is a woman in her seventies with acute or convalescent COVID-19. V usage is TRBV19 and J usage is TRBJ2-7; TRBD1 matches 8 bases. Sequenced: peripheral blood. CDR3 bases: TGTGCCAGTAGTCCAACGACAGGGGAGGCTTACGAGCAGTACTTC. Translating it yields CASSPTTGEAYEQYF.